One sample yielded the 14 T cell receptor beta chains listed below, sequenced in a study of T cell responses to AZD1222 COVID-19 vaccine. Profiled with immunoSEQ multiplex PCR; TCRdb holds only in-frame clones, not every one. The profile shows over 110,000 clones, roughly 90% of them singletons. Material: peripheral blood, obtained on day 0 of AZD1222 vaccination. These receptors all stem from an adult in good health.

The J gene is TRBJ2-3, the V gene TRBV7-7; unclear D gene. V was clipped by 2 bases and J by 1 base, with 4 bases between them. Germline V lookup: CDR1 SSHAT, CDR2 FNYEAQ (reference sequence). This CDR3 region has 13 residues. The DNA of the CDR3 is TGTGCCAGCAGCTTACTCCGCACAGATACGCAGTATTTT. Amino acids: CASSLLRTDTQYF.

This clone was counted between two and nine times. The chain employs TRBV6-1 and TRBJ2-7; TRBD1 matches at 9 bases. Germline values: CDR1 MNHNS, CDR2 SASEGT. With 2 bases clipped from V and 2 bases from J, the junction kept 7 bases outside the gene matches. This CDR3 contains 16 residues. CDR3 protein: CASSELVDRGAYEQYF. Written as DNA, the CDR3 is TGTGCCAGCAGTGAACTGGTTGACAGGGGGGCCTACGAGCAGTACTTC.

This clone has just one count. The V gene is TRBV19, the J gene TRBJ2-4; TRBD2 aligns across 8 bases. CDR1 LNHDA and CDR2 SQIVND come from the germline V gene (reference sequence). Losses at the gene ends were 6 bases for V and 8 bases for J; bases not matched to a gene: 9. The CDR3 has 14 residues. Here the CDR3 DNA reads TGTGCCAGTAGGGGGACCGGGACTAGGGACATTCAGTACTTC. Its protein is CASRGTGTRDIQYF.

J is TRBJ1-5 and V is TRBV6-2 or TRBV6-3; 9 bases map to TRBD1. CDR1 and CDR2 from the germline V gene are MNHEY and SVGEGT. This CDR3 contains 20 residues. Trimming removed 2 bases from V and 2 bases from J; junction bases left unmatched: 16. The chain's CDR3 is CASSYVQDRGRVMGNQPQHF. CDR3 nucleotide sequence: TGTGCCAGCAGTTACGTGCAGGACAGGGGAAGGGTGATGGGCAATCAGCCCCAGCATTTT.

The chain combines TRBV11-2 with TRBJ1-1, with D unclear. Trimming shortened V by 5 bases and J by 4 bases, and 14 bases separated the two germline ends. The V gene's germline CDR1 is SGHAT and CDR2 FQNNGV. This CDR3 spans 14 amino acids. The CDR3 DNA is TGTGCCAGCAGCCTCTTTGAGGCCAGCACTGAAGCTTTCTTT. Protein product: CASSLFEASTEAFF.

In this sample, this clone turned up a few times. The rearrangement links TRBV5-1 to TRBJ2-5; TRBD2 matches 8 bases. Germline V CDR1 and CDR2: SGHRS, YFSETQ. CDR3 size: 14 residues. Unmatched junction bases numbered 2, after V lost 2 bases and J lost 2 bases. Written as DNA, the CDR3 is TGCGCCAGCAGCTTCCAGCGGGGGCAAGAGACCCAGTACTTC. This encodes CASSFQRGQETQYF.

The chain combines TRBV25-1 with TRBJ1-2; D may be TRBD1 (6 bases). Trimming took off 5 bases at V and 3 bases at J, with 7 bases between the two ends. The CDR3 consists of 12 residues. Per germline, CDR1 MGHDK and CDR2 SYGVNS. The CDR3 DNA reads as TGTGCCAGCAGTTCAGGGGACTATGGCTACACCTTC. Protein sequence: CASSSGDYGYTF.

The J gene is TRBJ1-5, the V gene TRBV30; no clear D gene. Germline CDR1 and CDR2: GTSNPN and SVGIG (reference sequence). V was shortened by 2 bases and J by 2 bases, with 10 bases between the two germline ends. The CDR3 is 14 amino acids. CDR3 in amino acids: CAWSNVVGNQPQHF. The CDR3 DNA is TGTGCCTGGAGTAATGTAGTCGGCAATCAGCCCCAGCATTTT.

V usage is TRBV5-1 and J usage is TRBJ1-1; 8 positions match TRBD1. The germline V gene encodes CDR1 SGHRS and CDR2 YFSETQ. Trimming at V came to 5 bases and at J to 4 bases, leaving 10 bases not matched to a gene. The CDR3 contains 15 residues. The CDR3, as DNA: TGCGCCAGCAGACTAGCAGGGGGCCTGGGCACTGAAGCTTTCTTT. It codes for CASRLAGGLGTEAFF.

The chain uses TRBV5-5 and TRBJ2-3; TRBD2 matches at 8 bases. Germline CDR1 and CDR2: SGHKS and YYEKEE (reference sequence). The CDR3 runs 14 residues. The trim removed 2 bases at V and 5 bases at J, leaving 4 bases unmatched. The CDR3 region is CASSFRLALDTQYF. The CDR3 coding sequence is TGTGCCAGCAGCTTCCGACTAGCGTTAGATACGCAGTATTTT.

The chain links TRBV24-1 to TRBJ1-2, with 12 bases aligning to TRBD1. The germline gives CDR1 KGHDR, CDR2 SFDVKD. The CDR3 spans 17 residues. V lost 5 bases, J lost 3 bases, and 9 bases stayed unmatched. The CDR3 reads CATSGSGQGASYYGYTF. CDR3 coding DNA: TGTGCCACCAGTGGCTCGGGACAGGGGGCTTCCTACTATGGCTACACCTTC.

The V call is TRBV27, the J call TRBJ2-2; no reliable D call. Trimming shortened V by 0 bases and J by 7 bases, and 6 bases separated the two germline ends. The CDR3 sequence is 13 residues long. CDR1 is MNHEY and CDR2 is SMNVEV in the germline V gene (reference sequence). CDR3 protein: CASSLSKVGELFF. CDR3 nucleotides: TGTGCCAGCAGTTTATCGAAGGTCGGGGAGCTGTTTTTT.

This clone was counted a few times. In nucleotides, the CDR3 is TGTGCCAGCAGCGTAGGGGCAACCTACGAGCAGTACTTC. Translating it yields CASSVGATYEQYF. The chain couples TRBV9 to TRBJ2-7; D unresolved. Germline loops: CDR1 SGDLS, CDR2 YYNGEE. V was trimmed by 0 bases and J by 2 bases, leaving 6 bases between them. CDR3 length: 13 amino acids.

There are a few counts of this clone. The V and J genes are TRBV27 and TRBJ1-4, with 11 bases lining up with TRBD1. Germline V lookup: CDR1 MNHEY, CDR2 SMNVEV (reference sequence). With 5 bases clipped from V and 11 bases from J, the junction kept 10 bases outside the gene matches. The CDR3 has 15 residues. Here the CDR3 reads CASSQRTGGEWKLFF. The CDR3 DNA follows: TGTGCCAGCAGTCAAAGGACAGGGGGCGAGTGGAAACTGTTTTTT.